A selection of T cell receptor beta chains follows, all from one sample in a study of blood T cell repertoires in COVID-19. Some clones are missing from TCRdb's copy, which holds only in-frame ones; the method was immunoSEQ multiplex PCR. The profile shows around 100,000 clones, 80% of them singletons. The sequencing sample was made of peripheral blood. These receptors all come from a woman between 70 and 85 years old with acute or convalescent COVID-19. The CDR3 runs from the conserved cysteine through the conserved F or W. D genes are given only for firm matches. For some rows the clone size is stated as once, few or many, or as a class when expanded; others skip it.

TGTGCCAGCAGCGCTACAGGCGCTAATGAAAAACTGTTTTTT,CASSATGANEKLFF,once,TRBV3-1/TRBV3-2,.,14,TRBJ1-4
TGTGCCAGCAGTGAGTCGTGGACACTCACAGATACGCAGTATTTT,CASSESWTLTDTQYF,.,TRBV6-1,.,15,TRBJ2-3
TGTGCCTGGAGTGGTGGTGCGAACAATGAGCAGTTCTTC,CAWSGGANNEQFF,.,TRBV30,.,13,TRBJ2-1
TGTGCCTGGACTTGGACAGGGGCTAATGAAAAACTGTTTTTT,CAWTWTGANEKLFF,.,TRBV30,TRBD1,14,TRBJ1-4
TGTGCCAGCAGTGAAGCGAACCTATGGGACAATACAGAGACCCAGTACTTC,CASSEANLWDNTETQYF,.,TRBV2,.,17,TRBJ2-5
TGTGCCACCAGCACAGAGGCCAACTATGGCTACACCTTC,CATSTEANYGYTF,.,TRBV15,.,13,TRBJ1-2
TGCGCCAGCAGCTTATATCCGCAGGGACAGAACACTGAAGCTTTCTTT,CASSLYPQGQNTEAFF,.,TRBV5-1,.,16,TRBJ1-1
TGTGCCAGCTCAGCGGACAGGAACTATGGCTACACCTTC,CASSADRNYGYTF,.,TRBV18,TRBD1,13,TRBJ1-2
TGTGCCATCAGTGGGGACAGGGGGGGCACAGATACGCAGTATTTT,CAISGDRGGTDTQYF,many,TRBV10-3,TRBD1,15,TRBJ2-3
TGTGCCAGCTCACCGAATCCAGGGCAAACTTCACCCCTCCACTTT,CASSPNPGQTSPLHF,.,TRBV18,.,15,TRBJ1-6
TGTGCCAGCAGCCGATACGGGACAGGGGCCCCTTATAGCAATCAGCCCCAGCATTTT,CASSRYGTGAPYSNQPQHF,few,TRBV3-1/TRBV3-2,TRBD1,19,TRBJ1-5
TGTGCCAGCAGCTTGGAAGGGGCTTGGACTAGCGGTGGCAATGAGCAGTTCTTC,CASSLEGAWTSGGNEQFF,.,TRBV5-6,TRBD2,18,TRBJ2-1
TGTGCCAGCAGCCCAATGACAGGCTCCTACGAGCAGTACTTC,CASSPMTGSYEQYF,.,TRBV7-2,.,14,TRBJ2-7
TGCAGTGCTAGTAACCCTGACAGCATACCCTATGGCTACACCTTC,CSASNPDSIPYGYTF,.,TRBV20-1,.,15,TRBJ1-2